This TCR beta chain appears in the sequencing data of a study of blood T cell repertoires in COVID-19. Participants came from some 23 US areas, aged about 18 to 90 years. Which cohort a participant joined came from the clinical history participants gave. Data came from immunoSEQ multiplex PCR; TCRdb stores just in-frame clones and leaves some out. The table has roughly 150,000 clones, 70% to 80% seen once. CDR3 length: 14 amino acids. V shed 6 bases and J 6 bases; nucleotides not matched to a gene: 7. Germline-derived CDR1 and CDR2 are KGHSH and LQKENI. The sequence derives from an older woman in a cohort exposed to, infected with or recovered from COVID-19 (not recorded which). The chain carries TRBV18 and TRBJ1-5, with 8 bases that match TRBD1. The sequenced sample was PBMCs or T cells enriched from blood (not recorded which). This chain's CDR3 is CASSRQGYGQPQHF. In DNA, the CDR3 is TGTGCCAGCTCGAGACAGGGGTACGGTCAGCCCCAGCATTTT.